Each of the 21 T cell receptor beta chains below was sequenced from the same sample in a study of blood T cell repertoires in COVID-19. Produced via immunoSEQ multiplex PCR; TCRdb's table is partial and in-frame only. The table records 50,000 to 75,000 clones, about 77% of them present only once. The source material was peripheral blood. The receptors were sampled from a man at least 80 years old with active or convalescent COVID-19.

The chain recombines TRBV5-6 with TRBJ2-2; tentatively, D is TRBD1 (5 bases). Per the germline V gene, CDR1 is SGHDT and CDR2 is YYEEEE. There are 15 residues in the CDR3. The V gene lost 7 bases and the J gene lost 2 bases, with 15 bases spanning the gap. DNA of the CDR3: TGTGCCAGCCTACTTGGGGCAGCTAACACCGGGGAGCTGTTTTTT. Translating it yields CASLLGAANTGELFF. The full variable domain, completed using reference TRBV5-6 and TRBJ2-2, is DAGVTQSPTHLIKTRGQQVTLRCSPKSGHDTVSWYQQALGQGPQFIFQYYEEEERQRGNFPDRFSGHQFPNYSSELNVNALLLGDSALYLCASLLGAANTGELFFGEGSRLTVL.

A few counts support this clone. The chain recombines TRBV7-2 with TRBJ2-1; D might be TRBD2 (9 bases). Germline CDR1 is SGHTA and CDR2 is FQGNSA. Trimming took 5 bases from V and 10 from J, leaving 24 bases between them. This CDR3 contains 16 residues. The CDR3 nucleotides read TGTGCCAGCAGCCCCCAGGGGGCGGGAGGGAGCCGGGAGCAGTTCTTC. This sequence encodes CASSPQGAGGSREQFF. The full variable domain, with the rest looked up from reference TRBV7-2 and TRBJ2-1, is GAGVSQSPSNKVTEKGKDVELRCDPISGHTALYWYRQSLGQGLEFLIYFQGNSAPDKSGLPSDRFSAERTGGSVSTLTIQRTQQEDSAVYLCASSPQGAGGSREQFFGPGTRLTVL.

This clone was picked up a small number of times. The V gene is TRBV7-6, the J gene TRBJ2-1, with 8 nucleotides matching TRBD2. The CDR3 is 15 residues long. The ends lost 1 base at V and 2 bases at J; junction bases unmatched: 1. Germline CDR1 SGHVS, CDR2 FNYEAQ. CDR3 residues: CASSLGSGTYNEQFF. DNA for the CDR3: TGTGCCAGCAGCTTAGGTAGCGGGACCTACAATGAGCAGTTCTTC.

The rearrangement uses TRBV18 and TRBJ2-1; TRBD2 matches at 7 bases. The V gene's germline CDR1 is KGHSH and CDR2 LQKENI. The V segment lost 2 bases and the J segment 4 bases; nucleotides outside the gene matches: 5. The CDR3 spans 15 residues. CDR3 amino acids: CASSPFAGEYNEQFF. Here the CDR3 DNA reads TGTGCCAGCTCACCATTTGCGGGAGAATACAATGAGCAGTTCTTC.

The rearrangement links TRBV28 to TRBJ2-2; TRBD2 agrees at 10 bases. The junction had 3 bases not matched to a gene; V was cut back by 2 bases and J by 6 bases. Germline V CDR1 and CDR2: MDHEN, SYDVKM. The length of the CDR3 is 15 residues. CDR3 protein: CASSLILAGAGELFF. The CDR3 nucleotides are TGTGCCAGCAGTTTAATTCTAGCGGGAGCCGGGGAGCTGTTTTTT.

The chain employs TRBV3-1 (or the pseudogene TRBV3-2) and TRBJ2-1, with 9 bases lining up with TRBD2. Losses at the gene ends were 0 bases for V and 4 bases for J; bases not matched to a gene: 7. Germline loops: CDR1 LGHDT, CDR2 YNNKEL (reference sequence). The CDR3 has 17 residues. The CDR3 DNA reads TGTGCCAGCAGCCAAGATTTGGCTAGCGGGACGTACAATGAGCAGTTCTTC. Its translation is CASSQDLASGTYNEQFF.

The rearrangement joins TRBV7-2 to TRBJ1-2; D may be TRBD1 (5 bases). Per germline, CDR1 SGHTA and CDR2 FQGNSA. There are 13 residues in the CDR3. V shed 5 bases and J shed 3 bases, with 10 bases lying between them. The CDR3 is CASSARVDYGYTF. The CDR3, as DNA: TGTGCCAGCAGCGCCAGGGTGGACTATGGCTACACCTTC. Full variable domain (rest looked up from reference TRBV7-2 and TRBJ1-2): GAGVSQSPSNKVTEKGKDVELRCDPISGHTALYWYRQSLGQGLEFLIYFQGNSAPDKSGLPSDRFSAERTGGSVSTLTIQRTQQEDSAVYLCASSARVDYGYTFGSGTRLTVV.

The chain links TRBV15 to TRBJ2-7; 7 bases match TRBD1. The CDR3 covers 12 residues. V trimming: 2 bases; J trimming: 12 bases; junction bases outside the gene matches: 7. Germline assignment: CDR1 LNHNV and CDR2 YYDKDF (reference sequence). The DNA for the CDR3 is TGTGCCACCAGCAGACCTGGACAGGCCCCGTACTTC. Translated, it gives CATSRPGQAPYF.

The chain employs TRBV2 and TRBJ2-5; tentatively, D is TRBD2 (7 bases). CDR3 length: 17 amino acids. V lost 0 bases and J 5 bases, leaving 19 bases between the germline ends. The germline V gene has CDR1 SNHLY and CDR2 FYNNEI. CDR3 bases: TGTGCCAGCAGTGAAGCGCTCCTGGGGGGGGCCTTGGAGACCCAGTACTTC. Translated, it gives CASSEALLGGALETQYF.

The chain links TRBV18 to TRBJ1-6; D is unresolved. This CDR3 is built from 14 residues. CDR1 KGHSH and CDR2 LQKENI come from the germline V gene. Trimming cost V 6 bases and J 5 bases, with 11 bases left between them. The CDR3 nucleotides are TGTGCCAGCTCCCCGCGGCAGAATAATTCACCCCTCCACTTT. Protein: CASSPRQNNSPLHF.

This clone has more than one count but fewer than ten. This rearrangement joins TRBV24-1 to TRBJ2-3, with 8 bases aligning to TRBD2. This CDR3 is 17 amino acids long. Germline CDR1 is KGHDR and CDR2 is SFDVKD. J gave up 0 bases and V 3 bases, and 7 bases lay outside the gene matches. CDR3 loop: CATSDEWERGSTDTQYF. The DNA for the CDR3 is TGTGCCACCAGTGATGAGTGGGAGCGGGGGAGCACAGATACGCAGTATTTT.

V and J are TRBV29-1 and TRBJ1-6; 7 nucleotides match TRBD1. After removal of 5 bases from V and 10 bases from J, the junction contained 8 bases not matched to a gene. Germline lookup yields CDR1 SQVTM and CDR2 ANQGSEA. The CDR3 covers 13 residues. As DNA, the CDR3 is TGCAGCGTTTCGACCGACAGGGACTCACCCCTCCACTTT. Encoded protein: CSVSTDRDSPLHF.

The chain couples TRBV27 to TRBJ2-1; TRBD2 matches 7 bases. There are 13 residues in the CDR3. The junction had 5 bases not matched to a gene; V was cut back by 4 bases and J by 8 bases. Germline V lookup: CDR1 MNHEY, CDR2 SMNVEV (reference sequence). The CDR3 loop is CASSYLAADEQFF. CDR3 DNA: TGTGCCAGCAGTTACCTAGCGGCGGATGAGCAGTTCTTC.

The J gene is TRBJ1-2, the V gene TRBV7-2; D gene uncertain. The ends were cut back, 2 bases at V and 5 bases at J, with 9 bases in the middle. The CDR3 loop spans 13 amino acids. Looked up from germline, CDR1 is SGHTA and CDR2 is FQGNSA. The chain's CDR3 is CASSLRGDYGYTF. In DNA form, the CDR3 reads TGTGCCAGCAGCTTAAGAGGAGATTATGGCTACACCTTC.

This clone was recorded only once. This sequence joins TRBV19 and TRBJ2-2; D is possibly TRBD1 (5 bases). This CDR3 has 13 residues. CDR1 is LNHDA, CDR2 SQIVND, per germline (reference sequence). The V gene lost 5 bases and the J gene lost 4 bases, with 8 bases spanning the gap. CDR3: CASSFTGTGELFF. The CDR3 DNA reads as TGTGCCAGTAGTTTTACAGGCACCGGGGAGCTGTTTTTT.

V gene TRBV7-9 combines with J gene TRBJ1-1; D not certain. Germline-derived CDR1 and CDR2 are SEHNR and FQNEAQ (reference sequence). The CDR3 is 13 residues long. V was pared by 3 bases and J by 0 bases, with 5 bases between. The chain's CDR3 is CASSFLVNTEAFF. For the CDR3, the DNA is TGTGCCAGCAGCTTCCTAGTGAACACTGAAGCTTTCTTT.

This chain connects TRBV6-2 or TRBV6-3 to TRBJ2-7, with D possibly being TRBD1 (6 bases). Trimming pared 6 bases from V and 11 bases from J, leaving 17 bases between. This CDR3 is built from 12 residues. Germline V lookup: CDR1 MNHEY, CDR2 SVGEGT. The CDR3 here is CASSRGQPSEYF. CDR3 coding DNA: TGTGCCAGCAGCCGTGGACAGCCCTCGGAGTACTTC.

The chain's CDR3 is CASSFGAGETQYF. The CDR3 DNA sequence: TGCGCCAGCAGCTTTGGAGCGGGAGAGACCCAGTACTTC. V and J are TRBV5-1 and TRBJ2-5, with TRBD2 as a possible D gene (6 bases). CDR3 size: 13 residues. V was pared by 2 bases and J by 4 bases, with 9 bases between. Germline values: CDR1 SGHRS, CDR2 YFSETQ. The entire variable domain, with the rest obtained from reference TRBV5-1 and TRBJ2-5, is as follows: KAGVTQTPRYLIKTRGQQVTLSCSPISGHRSVSWYQQTPGQGLQFLFEYFSETQRNKGNFPGRFSGRQFSNSRSEMNVSTLELGDSALYLCASSFGAGETQYFGPGTRLLVL.

This clone was counted a few times. V is TRBV2 and J is TRBJ2-1; maybe TRBD1 (5 bases). V lost 6 bases to trimming and J lost 8 bases, with 14 bases between them. Germline V gives CDR1 SNHLY, CDR2 FYNNEI. The CDR3 length is 13 residues. The CDR3 coding sequence is TGTGCCAGCAGCCGGACAACCGCGGATGAGCAGTTCTTC. It specifies CASSRTTADEQFF.

The chain combines TRBV5-5 with TRBJ2-2, with TRBD2 identical over 10 bases. V lost 1 base and J lost 5; bases outside the gene matches: 5. Germline V CDR1 and CDR2: SGHKS, YYEKEE (reference sequence). The CDR3 totals 16 residues. CDR3 region: CASSLLSGRETGELFF. CDR3 DNA: TGTGCCAGCAGCTTGTTGAGCGGGAGGGAGACCGGGGAGCTGTTTTTT.

The chain carries TRBV14 and TRBJ2-5; possibly TRBD1 for D (6 bases). The V end lost 4 bases, the J end lost 3 bases, and 12 bases lay between the germline ends. This CDR3 region has 14 residues. The V gene's germline CDR1 is SGHDN and CDR2 FVKESK. In DNA form, the CDR3 reads TGTGCCAGCAGCCTCCAGGGGTGGGAAGAGACCCAGTACTTC. As protein: CASSLQGWEETQYF.